Listed below are T cell receptor beta chains from one sample, sequenced in a study of shared clonotypes between healthy human individuals. The data were produced by immunoSEQ multiplex PCR, yet TCRdb's version contains in-frame clones alone and is incomplete. The repertoire includes 750,000 to 1,000,000 clones, over 90% of them detected once, and more than 20% sits in the top ten. The sample consisted of naive CD8+ T cells sorted from blood. These receptors were taken from a man aged 25-45 years in good health. The CDR3 runs from the conserved cysteine through the conserved F or W. The order of the fields is CDR3 DNA, CDR3 protein, clone size, J gene, D gene, V gene. D genes are given only for firm matches. Clone size, where shown, is once, few, many, or a class for clones that have expanded.

DNA: TGTGCCAGCAGTTTACTAAGGACAGGGGCGGAGGAGCAGTACTTC; CDR3: CASSLLRTGAEEQYF; size: NA; J: TRBJ2-7; D: TRBD1; V: TRBV28
DNA: TGTGCCAGCAGTTTAGCGGGCGGCCTCCGTGAGCAGTTCTTC; CDR3: CASSLAGGLREQFF; size: NA; J: TRBJ2-1; D: NA; V: TRBV27
DNA: TGCGCCAGCAGCCCGCCTTGGGGCGGGGCTAGCACAGATACGCAGTATTTT; CDR3: CASSPPWGGASTDTQYF; size: once; J: TRBJ2-3; D: NA; V: TRBV4-1
DNA: TGTGCCAGCAGCTGGGGACAGGGGGCCGATACGCAGTATTTT; CDR3: CASSWGQGADTQYF; size: NA; J: TRBJ2-3; D: TRBD1; V: TRBV7-8
DNA: TGTGCCAGCAGTGCCGCGGACAGGCCCTACTACGAGCAGTACTTC; CDR3: CASSAADRPYYEQYF; size: NA; J: TRBJ2-7; D: TRBD1; V: TRBV6-6
DNA: TGTGCCAGCAGCTTAATTAATGGGGACAGGGGCAGGGATACGCAGTATTTT; CDR3: CASSLINGDRGRDTQYF; size: NA; J: TRBJ2-3; D: TRBD1; V: TRBV7-3
DNA: TGCGCCAGCAGCCAGTGGGCCACAGAGACCTACGAGCAGTACTTC; CDR3: CASSQWATETYEQYF; size: NA; J: TRBJ2-7; D: NA; V: TRBV4-3
DNA: TGTGCCAGCGGAATTGACGGAGATACGCAGTATTTT; CDR3: CASGIDGDTQYF; size: once; J: TRBJ2-3; D: NA; V: TRBV5-6
DNA: TGTGCCACCAGCAGTACTAGGGGGACCGGGGAGCTGTTTTTT; CDR3: CATSSTRGTGELFF; size: NA; J: TRBJ2-2; D: NA; V: TRBV15
DNA: TGTGCCTGGAGTGAGGGGGCTGGCTACACCTTC; CDR3: CAWSEGAGYTF; size: once; J: TRBJ1-2; D: TRBD1; V: TRBV30
DNA: TGCAGCGTTGAAGAGTATACATTTACAGGGTTTATTTGGTTCTTC; CDR3: CSVEEYTFTGFIWFF; size: NA; J: TRBJ2-1; D: NA; V: TRBV29-1
DNA: TGTGCCAGCAGGGGACAGGGGGCAGGAAACATTCAGTACTTC; CDR3: CASRGQGAGNIQYF; size: NA; J: TRBJ2-4; D: TRBD1; V: TRBV6-5
DNA: TGTGCCAGTGAGGACGCTGGGGAGCAGTTCTTC; CDR3: CASEDAGEQFF; size: NA; J: TRBJ2-1; D: NA; V: TRBV19
DNA: TGTGCCAGCAGTTTCGGAGGAGCGGAATACACAGATACGCAGTATTTT; CDR3: CASSFGGAEYTDTQYF; size: NA; J: TRBJ2-3; D: NA; V: TRBV27
DNA: TGCGCCAGCAGCCTTTGGACAGGGTTCAACTACGAGCAGTACTTC; CDR3: CASSLWTGFNYEQYF; size: NA; J: TRBJ2-7; D: TRBD1; V: TRBV5-1
DNA: TGTGCCAGCAGTTACTCCCCAAGCACAGATACGCAGTATTTT; CDR3: CASSYSPSTDTQYF; size: NA; J: TRBJ2-3; D: NA; V: TRBV6-6
DNA: TGTGCCAGCTCAGACAGGGGTTTAATGAACACTGAAGCTTTCTTT; CDR3: CASSDRGLMNTEAFF; size: NA; J: TRBJ1-1; D: TRBD1; V: TRBV18
DNA: TGTGCCAGCAGCTCTCGACAGGGGGCAACCTCCGGGGAGCTGTTTTTT; CDR3: CASSSRQGATSGELFF; size: once; J: TRBJ2-2; D: TRBD1; V: TRBV7-9
DNA: TGTGCCAGCAGCCCCGGGCCTTTAACTGGAAACACCATATATTTT; CDR3: CASSPGPLTGNTIYF; size: NA; J: TRBJ1-3; D: NA; V: TRBV14
DNA: TGTGCCAGCAGCTTAGTCCGGGTGGAAGGCTACACCTTC; CDR3: CASSLVRVEGYTF; size: NA; J: TRBJ1-2; D: NA; V: TRBV7-9
DNA: TGCAGCGTTATTATCCCTAGCGGGAAGAGATTTGGCGAGCAGTACTTC; CDR3: CSVIIPSGKRFGEQYF; size: NA; J: TRBJ2-7; D: TRBD2; V: TRBV29-1
DNA: TGTGCCTGGAGCGGTTTCGGGTTAGCGGGCTACTACGAGCAGTACTTC; CDR3: CAWSGFGLAGYYEQYF; size: NA; J: TRBJ2-7; D: TRBD2; V: TRBV30
DNA: TGCGCCAGCAGCTTGGGGGACTCGGCGGGCGAGCAGTACTTC; CDR3: CASSLGDSAGEQYF; size: NA; J: TRBJ2-7; D: NA; V: TRBV5-1
DNA: TGTGCCAGCAGTTTGGGTCTCTCGGGATACCAAACAGATACGCAGTATTTT; CDR3: CASSLGLSGYQTDTQYF; size: NA; J: TRBJ2-3; D: NA; V: TRBV27
DNA: TGTGCCAGCAGACCCGGGGTGGCGGAAACTAGCACAGATACGCAGTATTTT; CDR3: CASRPGVAETSTDTQYF; size: NA; J: TRBJ2-3; D: NA; V: TRBV7-6
DNA: TGTGCCAGCTCACCAGAACTCGGCGATCCCTCCTACAATGAGCAGTTCTTC; CDR3: CASSPELGDPSYNEQFF; size: NA; J: TRBJ2-1; D: NA; V: TRBV18
DNA: TGCGCCAGCTCATCTCCCGGAGTTGGGAACTACGAGCAGTACTTC; CDR3: CASSSPGVGNYEQYF; size: NA; J: TRBJ2-7; D: NA; V: TRBV5-1
DNA: TGTGCCAGCAGCTCCTCCCCGACAGGGGAAGCCACCGGGGAGCTGTTTTTT; CDR3: CASSSSPTGEATGELFF; size: NA; J: TRBJ2-2; D: TRBD1; V: TRBV7-6
DNA: TGTGCCAGCAGTCGGAGCAGTTGGACTAGCGGGAAAGAGACCCAGTACTTC; CDR3: CASSRSSWTSGKETQYF; size: NA; J: TRBJ2-5; D: TRBD2; V: TRBV7-2
DNA: TGTGCCAGCAGTGAAGCACAGGGGGCCAAAAACATTCAGTACTTC; CDR3: CASSEAQGAKNIQYF; size: once; J: TRBJ2-4; D: TRBD1; V: TRBV2
DNA: TGCGCCAGCAGTGAAGCTAGCGGGATCGATGGAGAGACCCAGTACTTC; CDR3: CASSEASGIDGETQYF; size: NA; J: TRBJ2-5; D: TRBD2; V: TRBV10-1
DNA: TGTGCCAGTAGTCTCTGGACACTGAACACTGAAGCTTTCTTT; CDR3: CASSLWTLNTEAFF; size: once; J: TRBJ1-1; D: NA; V: TRBV19
DNA: TGCGCCTCAGGCGGACTGAACACCGGGGAGCTGTTTTTT; CDR3: CASGGLNTGELFF; size: NA; J: TRBJ2-2; D: NA; V: TRBV10-2
DNA: TGTGCCAGCAGCGTAGCGGGACAATCCTACAATGAGCAGTTCTTC; CDR3: CASSVAGQSYNEQFF; size: NA; J: TRBJ2-1; D: NA; V: TRBV9
DNA: TGTGCCAGCAGCGCCCGTTTCAGGAAAACGTACCAAGAGACCCAGTACTTC; CDR3: CASSARFRKTYQETQYF; size: NA; J: TRBJ2-5; D: NA; V: TRBV2